The clone carrying this T cell receptor (beta chain) has only a few counts. Its antigen remains unknown. The CDR3 has 12 amino acids. The germline V gene has CDR1 MNHEY and CDR2 SVGEGT. V shed 6 bases and J shed 5 bases, with 11 bases lying between them. The data were taken from a study of T cell repertoires in cytomegalovirus infection. At the level of the study: Both a matching HLA type and CMV infection were indicated by public TCR beta signatures. General study results and limits: HLA-C-restricted TCR beta clonotypes specific for CMV led the ex vivo response. Totalled public TCR beta family frequency picked out people who carried CMV plus the relevant HLA.

TCRdb ran MiXCR on the reads and lists one entry per CDR3 protein. The table shows approximately 260,000 distinct CDR3 sequences, with 20% to 25% occurring only once. The sequencing used cultured PBMCs, collected from culture after CMV antigen stimulation. The rearrangement uses TRBV6-2 or TRBV6-3 and TRBJ2-7; no definite D call. The origin of this receptor is a human donor in good health (CMV status not recorded). Some clones in this sample may be carry-over from other donors' samples. The DNA for the CDR3 is TGTGCCAGCAGCGAACTGGGGAACGAGCAGTACGTC. This encodes CASSELGNEQYV.